One sample yielded the 27 T cell receptor beta chains listed below, sequenced in a study of spatial heterogeneity in lung cancer. TCRdb ran MiXCR on the 5' RACE reads and lists one entry per CDR3 protein. This table has about 21,000 distinct CDR3 sequences, roughly 4.2% appearing once. Time point meaning: sample taken at primary tumor resection. Whole RNA obtained from tumor, nontumor lung or frozen PBMC underwent sequencing without sorting. Sequencing used PBMCs, obtained at surgery. The source is a male donor with early-stage non-small cell lung cancer.

This clonotype was seen ten or more times. The V gene is TRBV19, the J gene TRBJ2-2; tentatively, D is TRBD1 or TRBD2 (5 bases each). This CDR3 is built from 15 residues. The germline gives CDR1 LNHDA, CDR2 SQIVND (reference sequence). V was trimmed by 8 bases and J by 5 bases, leaving 18 bases between them. This CDR3 reads CASHRDPGPTGELFF. The CDR3, as DNA: TGTGCCAGTCACCGGGACCCTGGACCGACCGGGGAGCTGTTTTTT.

This clonotype was seen ten or more times. V is TRBV6-2 or TRBV6-3 and J is TRBJ1-5; TRBD1 might be the D (5 bases). The CDR3 contains 15 residues. Germline V gene data show CDR1 as MNHEY and CDR2 as SVGEGT. Trimming removed 6 bases from V and 6 bases from J, with 18 bases in between. The CDR3 loop reads CASRGFRDDFQPQHF. The CDR3 nucleotides read TGTGCCAGCAGAGGATTTAGGGACGATTTTCAGCCCCAGCATTTT.

This clonotype showed up many times. This chain connects TRBV28 to TRBJ2-1, with 7 positions matching TRBD2. CDR1 MDHEN and CDR2 SYDVKM come from the germline V gene. The CDR3 runs to 16 residues. V shed 2 bases, J shed 1 base, and the junction held 5 bases outside the gene matches. CDR3 coding DNA: TGTGCCAGCAGTTTAGGGGTCGGGAGGTCCTACAATGAGCAGTTCTTC. This encodes CASSLGVGRSYNEQFF.

The J gene is TRBJ1-5, the V gene TRBV20-1, with unresolved D. This CDR3 has 13 amino acids. V was shortened by 2 bases and J by 0 bases, with 5 bases between the two germline ends. The germline CDR1 and CDR2 sequences are DFQATT and SNEGSKA (reference sequence). The CDR3 DNA follows: TGCAGTGCTAGACCAAATAGCAATCAGCCCCAGCATTTT. Translating gives CSARPNSNQPQHF.

Many counts were recorded for this clonotype. The chain has TRBV3-1 and TRBJ2-7; no clear D gene. The germline CDR1 and CDR2 sequences are LGHDT and YNNKEL (reference sequence). The CDR3 runs 14 residues. Trimming removed 6 bases from V and 3 bases from J, with 15 bases in between. CDR3 sequence reads: CASSPAVQRYEQYF. CDR3 DNA: TGTGCCAGCAGTCCTGCCGTCCAGCGCTACGAGCAGTACTTC.

Sample share makes this clonotype medium-sized. The chain joins TRBV12-3 or TRBV12-4 to TRBJ2-3, with 7 bases lining up with TRBD1. After removal of 6 bases from V and 7 bases from J, the junction contained 4 bases not matched to a gene. This CDR3 is 12 amino acids long. Written as DNA, the CDR3 is TGTGCCAGCAGCCCGGGACAGAATACGCAGTATTTT. This gives the protein CASSPGQNTQYF.

This clonotype has a count of ten or more. The chain carries TRBV6-2 or TRBV6-3 and TRBJ1-1; D is unclear. Trimming took 1 base from V and 8 from J, leaving 14 bases between them. The CDR3 is 14 residues long. Germline V lookup: CDR1 MNHEY, CDR2 SVGEGT. The CDR3 region has the DNA TGTGCCAGCAGTTACTGGCGGAATGGTGGCGAAGCTTTCTTT. Protein product: CASSYWRNGGEAFF.

This clonotype appeared many times. The chain carries TRBV12-5 and TRBJ2-3; a possible D gene is TRBD2 (6 bases). Trimming cost V 4 bases and J 0 bases, with 8 bases left between them. Germline CDR1 and CDR2: LGHNT and FRNRAP. The CDR3 runs to 14 residues. The chain's CDR3 is CASGWRESTDTQYF. CDR3 nucleotide sequence: TGTGCTAGTGGTTGGAGGGAGAGCACAGATACGCAGTATTTT.

This clonotype was detected ten times or more. The chain has TRBV7-9 and TRBJ1-6, with unresolved D. Trimming took off 3 bases at V and 4 bases at J, with 7 bases between the two ends. Germline loops: CDR1 SEHNR, CDR2 FQNEAQ (reference sequence). CDR3 length: 14 residues. The CDR3 sequence is CASSFTEYNSPLHF. In DNA form, the CDR3 reads TGTGCCAGCAGCTTCACCGAGTATAATTCACCCCTCCACTTT.

This clonotype was recorded many times. The chain combines TRBV12-2 with TRBJ1-5. TRBV12-2 constitutes a pseudogene. This CDR3 has 21 residues. The CDR3, as DNA: TGTGCAAGTCGCTTAGCGCTGTTTTTTCCTAGTAGGGTTCGGGGCAATCAGCCCCAGCATTTT. Translated, it gives CASRLALFFPSRVRGNQPQHF.

This clonotype showed up many times. The rearrangement links TRBV30 to TRBJ1-4; possibly TRBD1 for D (5 bases). V shed 4 bases and J shed 2 bases, with 11 bases lying between them. The CDR3 runs 14 residues. The germline gives CDR1 GTSNPN, CDR2 SVGIG (reference sequence). In nucleotides, the CDR3 is TGTGCCTGGAATTCGGGGGGTACTAATGAAAAACTGTTTTTT. Its protein is CAWNSGGTNEKLFF.

V usage is TRBV6-1 and J usage is TRBJ2-5; possible D gene TRBD2, 6 bases. The CDR3 extends over 16 amino acids. The germline gives CDR1 MNHNS, CDR2 SASEGT. Trimming took 6 bases from V and 2 from J, leaving 19 bases between them. The CDR3 nucleotides read TGTGCCAGCAGCCACGAGGGAGGCGATCTACAAGAGACCCAGTACTTC. Amino acid sequence: CASSHEGGDLQETQYF.

This clonotype was seen ten or more times. The V and J genes are TRBV20-1 and TRBJ1-2, with D hard to call. Germline V gene sequence: CDR1 DFQATT, CDR2 SNEGSKA (reference sequence). With 2 bases removed from V and 4 bases from J, the gap between germline ends came to 14 bases. The CDR3 length is 14 residues. The CDR3 DNA follows: TGCAGTGCTAGACCCCGGCAGACGTTCTATGGCTACACCTTC. It is translated as CSARPRQTFYGYTF.

The rearrangement uses TRBV18 and TRBJ2-3, with D perhaps matching TRBD2 (5 bases). Deletions cut 5 bases from V and 4 bases from J, with 13 bases between. CDR1 and CDR2 (germline): KGHSH, LQKENI. The CDR3 has 14 residues. The CDR3, as DNA: TGTGCCAGCTCAGAGCTAGAGGGATCAGATACGCAGTATTTT. It yields the protein CASSELEGSDTQYF.

This clonotype was recorded many times. The rearrangement joins TRBV7-9 to TRBJ2-3; TRBD2 aligns across 15 bases. Unmatched junction bases numbered 4, after V lost 5 bases and J lost 4 bases. Germline V gene sequence: CDR1 SEHNR, CDR2 FQNEAQ (reference sequence). This CDR3 spans 16 amino acids. In nucleotides, the CDR3 is TGTGCCAGCAGCCCCCGGACTAGCGGGGGGGCAGATACGCAGTATTTT. This sequence encodes CASSPRTSGGADTQYF.

In its sample, this clonotype was seen many times. V and J are TRBV20-1 and TRBJ2-7, with 10 bases identical to TRBD1. CDR3 length: 15 residues. Germline trimming cut 0 bases from V and 2 bases from J; bases unmatched to any gene: 4. Looked up from germline, CDR1 is DFQATT and CDR2 is SNEGSKA (reference sequence). The CDR3 nucleotides read TGCAGTGCTAGAGATAGGGGACAGGGGACCTACGAGCAGTACTTC. Its translation: CSARDRGQGTYEQYF.

Ten or more counts support this clonotype. The chain is built from TRBV29-1 and TRBJ2-7; TRBD1 aligns across 9 bases. The CDR3 is made up of 12 amino acids. V dropped 5 bases and J dropped 4; count of bases not matched to a gene: 3. Germline V CDR1 and CDR2: SQVTM, ANQGSEA. The CDR3 region has the DNA TGCAGCGTTCTACAGGGGGCGTACGAGCAGTACTTC. Translated: CSVLQGAYEQYF.

Ten or more counts support this clonotype. V gene TRBV20-1 combines with J gene TRBJ1-6; D unclear. Per the germline V gene, CDR1 is DFQATT and CDR2 is SNEGSKA (reference sequence). This CDR3 has 15 amino acids. Trimming pared 2 bases from V and 7 bases from J, leaving 15 bases between. In DNA, the CDR3 is TGCAGTGCTAGAAGGCGAGACATTGAGAATTCACCCCTCCACTTT. Translating gives CSARRRDIENSPLHF.

In its sample, this clonotype ranks as medium-sized. This rearrangement joins TRBV29-1 to TRBJ1-1; D is uncertain. Germline V lookup: CDR1 SQVTM, CDR2 ANQGSEA. This CDR3 region has 12 residues. V lost 6 bases to trimming and J lost 4 bases, with 12 bases between them. CDR3 DNA sequence: TGCAGCGTCGGGAAGTACGGCACTGAAGCTTTCTTT. As protein: CSVGKYGTEAFF.

Ten or more counts support this clonotype. In DNA form, the CDR3 reads TGTGCCAGCAGCACCGTACGGGGGGTTCCCTACGAGCAGTACTTC. It translates to CASSTVRGVPYEQYF. This rearrangement joins TRBV11-2 to TRBJ2-7; TRBD2 matches at 7 bases. The CDR3 loop spans 15 amino acids. CDR1 and CDR2 from the germline V gene are SGHAT and FQNNGV. V was pared by 5 bases and J by 2 bases, with 9 bases of the junction left unmatched.

V usage is TRBV20-1 and J usage is TRBJ1-2; maybe TRBD1 (6 bases). Trimming stripped 7 bases from V and 2 bases from J, with 14 bases between. The CDR3 sequence is 13 residues long. CDR1 and CDR2 (germline): DFQATT, SNEGSKA (reference sequence). CDR3 loop: CSVQGQGNYGYTF. Here the CDR3 DNA reads TGCAGTGTCCAGGGGCAGGGAAACTATGGCTACACCTTC.

Many counts were recorded for this clonotype. The chain combines TRBV6-5 with TRBJ1-2, with a tentative D call TRBD1 (5 bases). Germline lookup yields CDR1 MNHEY and CDR2 SVGAGI. The V gene lost 6 bases and the J gene lost 6 bases, with 14 bases spanning the gap. The CDR3 covers 13 residues. CDR3 sequence reads: CASRMDTSDGYTF. In DNA, the CDR3 is TGTGCCAGCAGAATGGACACTTCGGATGGCTACACCTTC.

The chain employs TRBV6-4 and TRBJ2-1; D remains ambiguous. The CDR3 sequence is 15 residues long. CDR1 and CDR2 from the germline V gene are MRHNA and SNTAGT. V gave up 0 bases and J gave up 7 bases, with 13 bases separating them. The CDR3 bases are TGTGCCAGCAGTGACTCTCTTTCCTCTTGGAATGAGCAGTTCTTC. Protein: CASSDSLSSWNEQFF.

In its sample, this clonotype was seen many times. This rearrangement joins TRBV5-1 to TRBJ2-7, with 8 bases matching TRBD2. The germline V gene has CDR1 SGHRS and CDR2 YFSETQ. V shed 2 bases, J shed 2 bases, and the junction held 6 bases outside the gene matches. The CDR3 covers 15 residues. CDR3 sequence reads: CASSLGSGVPYEQYF. The CDR3 region has the DNA TGCGCCAGCAGCTTAGGTAGCGGGGTACCCTACGAGCAGTACTTC.

This clonotype was counted ten times or more. The gene calls are TRBV28 and TRBJ2-1, with D perhaps assigned TRBD1 or TRBD2 (5 bases each). Germline V CDR1 and CDR2: MDHEN, SYDVKM. V gave up 5 bases and J gave up 10 bases, with 21 bases separating them. This CDR3 has 15 amino acids. CDR3 residues: CASSTSRVVRGEQFF. The CDR3 bases are TGTGCCAGCAGTACCTCCAGGGTTGTACGGGGCGAGCAGTTCTTC.

This clonotype is medium-sized within its sample. The chain uses TRBV12-3 or TRBV12-4 and TRBJ2-3, with TRBD2 matching 10 bases. The ends lost 6 bases at V and 0 bases at J; junction bases unmatched: 12. This CDR3 has 18 residues. The DNA of the CDR3 is TGTGCCAGCAGCCCCCAAGGGGTAGCGGGGGGCAGCACAGATACGCAGTATTTT. The encoded protein is CASSPQGVAGGSTDTQYF.

This clonotype appeared a few times. The J gene is TRBJ2-3, the V gene TRBV5-1; either TRBD1 or TRBD2 may fit D (5 bases each). V was pared by 0 bases and J by 3 bases, with 8 bases between. The CDR3 length is 14 residues. From germline, CDR1 is SGHRS and CDR2 YFSETQ. The CDR3 sequence: CASSLGDETDTQYF. The CDR3 nucleotides read TGCGCCAGCAGCTTGGGGGACGAGACAGATACGCAGTATTTT.